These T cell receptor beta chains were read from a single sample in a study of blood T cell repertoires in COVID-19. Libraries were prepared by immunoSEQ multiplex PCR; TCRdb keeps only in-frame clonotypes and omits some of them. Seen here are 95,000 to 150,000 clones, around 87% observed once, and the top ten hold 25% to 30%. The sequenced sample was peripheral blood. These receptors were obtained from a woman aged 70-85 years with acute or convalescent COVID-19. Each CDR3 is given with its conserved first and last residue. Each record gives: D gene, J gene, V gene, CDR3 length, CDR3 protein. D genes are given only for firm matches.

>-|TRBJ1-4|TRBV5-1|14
CASSLAPGPEKLFF
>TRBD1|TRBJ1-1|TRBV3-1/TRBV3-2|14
CASTYRGQRTEAFF
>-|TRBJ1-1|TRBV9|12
CASSPLNTEAFF
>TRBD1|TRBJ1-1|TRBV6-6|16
CASRTGQGDMNTEAFF
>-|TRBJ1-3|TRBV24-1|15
CATSDGVSSGNTIYF
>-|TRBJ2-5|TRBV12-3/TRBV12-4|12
CASSRGQETQYF
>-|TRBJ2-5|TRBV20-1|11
CSARRQETQYF
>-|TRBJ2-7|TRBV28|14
CASSLRGSGYEQYF
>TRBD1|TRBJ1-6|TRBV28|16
CASRSTGTGLNSPLHF
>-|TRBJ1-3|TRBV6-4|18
CASSRRFLTGKGRNTIYF
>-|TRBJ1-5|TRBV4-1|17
CASSQAHGSPGNQPQHF
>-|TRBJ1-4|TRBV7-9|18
CASSLGIDFRGGNEKLFF
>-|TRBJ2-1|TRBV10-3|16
CAIRDSGHLSYNEQFF
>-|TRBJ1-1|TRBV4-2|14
CASSLRGTNTEAFF
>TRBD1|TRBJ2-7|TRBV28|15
CASSTPRDRVFEQYF
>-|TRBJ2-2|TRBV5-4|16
CASSPAGAANTGELFF
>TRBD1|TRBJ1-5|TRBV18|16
CASSTSGTVNGAPQHF
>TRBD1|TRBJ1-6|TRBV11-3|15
CASSLGGQENSPLHF
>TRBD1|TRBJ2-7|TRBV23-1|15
CASNPDRGLMYEQYF
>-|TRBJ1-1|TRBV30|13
CAWSVLPGTEAFF
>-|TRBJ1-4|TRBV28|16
CASSLSIGTGGEKLFF
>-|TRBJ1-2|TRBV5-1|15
CASSLEQTGYYGYTF
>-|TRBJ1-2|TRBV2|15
CASSEIEGGGYGYTF
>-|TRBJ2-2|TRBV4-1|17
CASSQDSSGANTGELFF
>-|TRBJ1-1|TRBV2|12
CASSATGVEAFF
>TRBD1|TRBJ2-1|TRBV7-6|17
CASSLAPGGQGVNEQFF
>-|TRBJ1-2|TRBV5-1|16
CASSFHNPGEPYSGTF
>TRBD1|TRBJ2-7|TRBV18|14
CASSTGQGPYEQYF
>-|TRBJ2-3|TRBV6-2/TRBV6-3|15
CASSSATRSFSTQYF
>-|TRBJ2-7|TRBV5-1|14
CASSLRGPPYEQYF
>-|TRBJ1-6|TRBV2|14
CASEPRRDYSPLHF
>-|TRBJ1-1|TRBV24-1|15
CATSDSRGAGTEAFF
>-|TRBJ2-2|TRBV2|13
CASSPQGDGELFF
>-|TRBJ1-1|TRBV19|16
CASSMPLLSGRPEAFF
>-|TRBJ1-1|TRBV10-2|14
CASAGGRGNTEAFF
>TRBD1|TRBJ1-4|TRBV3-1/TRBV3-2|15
CASSHNKGTGEKLFF
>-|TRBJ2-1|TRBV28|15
CASSLMGGAGNEQFF
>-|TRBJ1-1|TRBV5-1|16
CASSPSWLGENTEAFF
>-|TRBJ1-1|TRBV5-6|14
CASSLAAGATEAFF
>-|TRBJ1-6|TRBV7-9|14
CASSPWTDNSPLHF
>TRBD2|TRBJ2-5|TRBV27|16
CASSQTSGGLQETQYF
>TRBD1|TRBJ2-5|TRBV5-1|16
CASRGQGPIAEETQYF
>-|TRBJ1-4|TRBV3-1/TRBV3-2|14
CASALGQTNEKLFF
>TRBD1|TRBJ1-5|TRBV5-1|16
CASSISPGQGGQSQHF
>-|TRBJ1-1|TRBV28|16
CASSLEQGPPNTEAFF
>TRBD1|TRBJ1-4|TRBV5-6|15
CASSLRTGFGEKLFF
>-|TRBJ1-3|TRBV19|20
CASSPTGITSIISSGNTIYF
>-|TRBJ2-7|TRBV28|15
CASSRNSDSSYEQYF
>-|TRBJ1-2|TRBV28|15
CASSLPWTRIYGYTF
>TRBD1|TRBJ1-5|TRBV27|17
CASRNSPGGGSNQPQHF
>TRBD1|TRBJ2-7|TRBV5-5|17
CASSLGGTGSSSYEQYF
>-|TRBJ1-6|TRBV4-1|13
CASSQGEDSPLHF
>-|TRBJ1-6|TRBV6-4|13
CASSEGGESPLHF